This TCR beta chain comes out of a study of cytomegalovirus exposure and HLA in healthy donors. The study, taken as a whole, reports: Three CMV-associated chains were confirmed in vitro to be specific for CMV antigens. Associated with cytomegalovirus, according to the listing, were 164 TCR beta chains.

The repertoire was sequenced with immunoSEQ multiplex PCR; TCRdb's copy has only in-frame clones and lacks some. The top ten hold roughly 10% of the sample, which has about 140,000 clones, about 88% seen once. The count of this clone is one. Its antigen is not identified. Sequenced sample: PBMCs. The TCR comes from a man aged 18 to 29 in good health and CMV-seropositive.

CDR3 nucleotides: TGTGCCTGGAGTGTACGGAGGGCGGCCTCACCCCTCCACTTT. Protein sequence: CAWSVRRAASPLHF. This rearrangement joins TRBV30 to TRBJ1-6; D is uncertain. V was cut by 0 bases and J by 10 bases, with 13 bases left in between. This CDR3 spans 14 amino acids. Germline assignment: CDR1 GTSNPN and CDR2 SVGIG (reference sequence).